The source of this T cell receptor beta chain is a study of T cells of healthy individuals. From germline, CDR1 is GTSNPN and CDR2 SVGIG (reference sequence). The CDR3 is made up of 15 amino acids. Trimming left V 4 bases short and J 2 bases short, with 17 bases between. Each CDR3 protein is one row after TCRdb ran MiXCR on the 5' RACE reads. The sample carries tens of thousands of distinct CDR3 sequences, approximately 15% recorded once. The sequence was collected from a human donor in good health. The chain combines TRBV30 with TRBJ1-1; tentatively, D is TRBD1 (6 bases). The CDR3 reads CAWTVLRQVNTEAFF. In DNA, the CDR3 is TGTGCCTGGACAGTCCTGAGACAGGTTAACACTGAAGCTTTCTTT.